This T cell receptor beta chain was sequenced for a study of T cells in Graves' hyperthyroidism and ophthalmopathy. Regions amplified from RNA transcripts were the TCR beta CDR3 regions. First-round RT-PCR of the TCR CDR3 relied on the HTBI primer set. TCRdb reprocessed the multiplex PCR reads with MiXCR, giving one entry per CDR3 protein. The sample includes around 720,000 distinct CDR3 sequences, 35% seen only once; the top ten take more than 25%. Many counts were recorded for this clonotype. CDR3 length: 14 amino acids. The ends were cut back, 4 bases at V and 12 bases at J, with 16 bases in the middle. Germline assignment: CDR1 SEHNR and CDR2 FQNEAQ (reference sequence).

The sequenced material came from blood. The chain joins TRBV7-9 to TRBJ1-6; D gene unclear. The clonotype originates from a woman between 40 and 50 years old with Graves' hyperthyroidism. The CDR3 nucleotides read TGTGCCAGCAGCTCAGACTCTAACTACAGACCCCTCCACTTT. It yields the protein CASSSDSNYRPLHF.